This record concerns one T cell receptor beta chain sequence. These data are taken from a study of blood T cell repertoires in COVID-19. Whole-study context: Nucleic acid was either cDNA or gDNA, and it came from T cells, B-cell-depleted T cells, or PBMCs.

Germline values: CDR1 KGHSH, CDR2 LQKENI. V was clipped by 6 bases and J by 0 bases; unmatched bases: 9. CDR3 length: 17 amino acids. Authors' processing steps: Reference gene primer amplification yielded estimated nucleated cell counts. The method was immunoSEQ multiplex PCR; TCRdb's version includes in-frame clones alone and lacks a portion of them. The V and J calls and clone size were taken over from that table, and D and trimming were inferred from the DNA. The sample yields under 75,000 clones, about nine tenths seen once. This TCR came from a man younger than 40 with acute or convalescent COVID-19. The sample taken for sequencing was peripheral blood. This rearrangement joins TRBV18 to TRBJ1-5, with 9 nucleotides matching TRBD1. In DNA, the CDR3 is TGTGCCAGCTCCCCGGGACAGGGCGTTAATAGCAATCAGCCCCAGCATTTT. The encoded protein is CASSPGQGVNSNQPQHF.